This section outlines one TCR beta chain sequence together with its context. Original methodology: ImmunoSEQ output lacked quality scores and full-length reads, limiting matched filtering. Measured with immunoSEQ multiplex PCR; TCRdb has only the in-frame clones, and not every one. That table supplies the V and J calls and clone size; D and trimming were determined from the DNA. The sample yields fewer than 1.8 million clones, about 98.5% seen once. This specimen comes from a study of shared clonotypes between healthy human individuals. The CDR3 length is 16 residues. V dropped 8 bases and J dropped 6 bases, with 22 bases sitting between them. The V gene's germline CDR1 is MGHDK and CDR2 SYGVNS. Negatively enriched CD4+ T cells were divided by CD45RA into naive and memory.

The receptor was isolated from a man younger than 45 in good health. The source material was naive CD4+ T cells sorted from blood. Subset specified: CD45RA+ positively selected. The chain is built from TRBV25-1 and TRBJ2-2; either TRBD1 or TRBD2 may supply D (6 bases each). The CDR3 region is CASGKSGTGGPGELFF. The DNA of the CDR3 is TGTGCCAGCGGGAAGTCCGGGACTGGGGGCCCCGGGGAGCTGTTTTTT.